Below are 32 T cell receptor beta chains sequenced from a single sample in a study of blood T cell repertoires in COVID-19. The protocol was immunoSEQ multiplex PCR, while the TCRdb copy is restricted to in-frame clones and leaves out a portion. The sample records approximately 97,000 clones, 90% being singletons. Sequencing was done on a sample of peripheral blood. The receptor set was obtained from a man between 60 and 70 years old with acute or convalescent COVID-19.

The V and J genes are TRBV25-1 and TRBJ1-1; D possibly corresponds to TRBD1 (6 bases). V was trimmed by 10 bases and J by 6 bases, leaving 18 bases between them. This CDR3 is built from 13 residues. Germline values: CDR1 MGHDK, CDR2 SYGVNS. CDR3 protein: CATRRGGVSEAFF. The CDR3 DNA sequence: TGTGCCACCCGGAGGGGGGGTGTTTCTGAAGCTTTCTTT.

This clone was observed once. CDR3 DNA: TGCAGCGTGACTACAGGGGAAGGTGGTGGCTACACCTTC. This translates into CSVTTGEGGGYTF. V gene TRBV29-1 combines with J gene TRBJ1-2, with TRBD1 matching over 7 bases. The CDR3 has 13 residues. Trimming cost V 6 bases and J 7 bases; bases outside gene matches: 11. Germline assignment: CDR1 SQVTM and CDR2 ANQGSEA.

The genes are TRBV12-3 or TRBV12-4 and TRBJ1-2, with D possibly being TRBD1 (6 bases). The germline V and J ends were trimmed by 6 bases and 5 bases, with 13 bases remaining between them. The CDR3 has 13 amino acids. The chain's CDR3 is CASSPGQAYGYTF. The CDR3 DNA is TGTGCCAGCAGCCCGGGACAAGCTTATGGCTACACCTTC.

J is TRBJ2-1 and V is TRBV19; TRBD1 aligns across 11 bases. Germline CDR1 LNHDA, CDR2 SQIVND (reference sequence). CDR3 length: 16 amino acids. The trim removed 5 bases at V and 2 bases at J, leaving 5 bases unmatched. CDR3 protein: CASSPRTGGPYNEQFF. The CDR3 coding sequence is TGTGCCAGTAGTCCCCGGACAGGGGGCCCCTACAATGAGCAGTTCTTC.

The CDR3 region is CASSQDSATGVYGYTF. The CDR3 DNA reads as TGTGCCAGCAGCCAAGACTCCGCGACAGGGGTCTATGGCTACACCTTC. The chain employs TRBV3-1 (or the pseudogene TRBV3-2) and TRBJ1-2, with TRBD1 matching 8 bases. Per germline, CDR1 LGHDT and CDR2 YNNKEL (reference sequence). The V and J ends lost 0 bases and 4 bases, in that order; junction bases with no gene match: 7. This CDR3 comprises 16 residues.

The chain couples TRBV9 to TRBJ2-3; no reliable D call. V was trimmed by 3 bases and J by 6 bases, leaving 17 bases between them. CDR3 length: 15 amino acids. Per germline, CDR1 SGDLS and CDR2 YYNGEE. In DNA form, the CDR3 reads TGTGCCAGCAGCGCCGGCGGAACTGAATGGGATACGCAGTATTTT. It encodes CASSAGGTEWDTQYF.

This chain links TRBV7-9 with TRBJ1-1; 11 bases line up with TRBD1. Germline CDR1 reads SEHNR; CDR2 reads FQNEAQ (reference sequence). With 1 base clipped from V and 4 bases from J, the junction kept 2 bases outside the gene matches. The CDR3 totals 15 residues. The CDR3 sequence: CASSLDGTGGTEAFF. In nucleotides, the CDR3 is TGTGCCAGCAGCTTAGACGGGACAGGGGGCACTGAAGCTTTCTTT.

This sequence joins TRBV12-3 or TRBV12-4 and TRBJ1-2, with D uncertain. CDR3 length equals 13 residues. The V end was cut by 2 bases, the J end by 4 bases, with 8 bases between. The CDR3 DNA is TGTGCCAGCAGTTTATCACTCGTCTATGGCTACACCTTC. It codes for CASSLSLVYGYTF.

This sequence joins TRBV18 and TRBJ1-5; 7 nucleotides align to TRBD1. Unmatched junction bases numbered 2, after V lost 3 bases and J lost 0 bases. Germline values: CDR1 KGHSH, CDR2 LQKENI. This CDR3 is 15 amino acids long. This CDR3 reads CASSPTGYSNQPQHF. The CDR3 region has the DNA TGTGCCAGCTCACCGACAGGGTATAGCAATCAGCCCCAGCATTTT.

This clone was seen just once. V is TRBV19 and J is TRBJ1-5; D is uncertain. The CDR3 is 14 residues long. V was shortened by 1 base and J by 4 bases, with 8 bases between the two germline ends. Germline CDR1 is LNHDA and CDR2 is SQIVND (reference sequence). Here the CDR3 DNA reads TGTGCCAGTAGTATAGGTACAAATAATCAGCCCCAGCATTTT. It yields the protein CASSIGTNNQPQHF.

CDR3 sequence (DNA): TGTGCCAGCAGCCAAGATCAGTTTGGCCGGAGGAGAACTGAAGCTTTCTTT. This gives the protein CASSQDQFGRRRTEAFF. The V call is TRBV14, the J call TRBJ1-1, with D unclear. The V end lost 0 bases, the J end lost 5 bases, and 19 bases lay between the germline ends. CDR1 is SGHDN and CDR2 is FVKESK in the germline V gene. CDR3 length: 17 residues. Supplemented by reference TRBV14 and TRBJ1-1, the full variable domain reads EAGVTQFPSHSVIEKGQTVTLRCDPISGHDNLYWYRRVMGKEIKFLLHFVKESKQDESGMPNNRFLAERTGGTYSTLKVQPAELEDSGVYFCASSQDQFGRRRTEAFFGQGTRLTVV.

This clone appeared once. The chain combines TRBV27 with TRBJ2-2, with 12 nucleotides matching TRBD1. Unmatched junction bases numbered 5, after V lost 5 bases and J lost 7 bases. CDR1 and CDR2 from the germline V gene are MNHEY and SMNVEV (reference sequence). The CDR3 sequence is 15 residues long. CDR3 residues: CASSPGTGGGGELFF. The CDR3 DNA follows: TGTGCCAGCAGTCCGGGGACAGGGGGCGGCGGGGAGCTGTTTTTT.

The chain couples TRBV3-1 (or the pseudogene TRBV3-2) to TRBJ1-1, with D maybe TRBD1 (5 bases). The V gene's germline CDR1 is LGHDT and CDR2 YNNKEL (reference sequence). With 0 bases removed from V and 1 base from J, the gap between germline ends came to 18 bases. The length of the CDR3 is 18 residues. The DNA of the CDR3 is TGTGCCAGCAGCCAAGATCGGCCTTGGGGGGATAGGAACACTGAAGCTTTCTTT. Its translation is CASSQDRPWGDRNTEAFF.

V and J are TRBV3-1 (or the pseudogene TRBV3-2) and TRBJ1-4, with TRBD1 matching 7 bases. The CDR3 is 14 amino acids. J lost 5 bases, V lost 7 bases, and 7 bases had no gene match. Germline V CDR1 and CDR2: LGHDT, YNNKEL (reference sequence). The CDR3 sequence is CASKKAGGNEKLFF. The CDR3 DNA reads TGTGCCAGCAAAAAGGCAGGGGGGAATGAAAAACTGTTTTTT.

The V gene is TRBV4-2, the J gene TRBJ1-1, with TRBD1 matching 9 bases. Germline trimming cut 4 bases from V and 5 bases from J; bases unmatched to any gene: 8. Germline assignment: CDR1 LGHNA and CDR2 YNFKEQ. This CDR3 region has 15 residues. The CDR3: CASSLGTGKGTEAFF. The CDR3, as DNA: TGTGCCAGCAGCCTAGGGACAGGGAAGGGAACTGAAGCTTTCTTT.

The chain links TRBV19 to TRBJ1-3; D ambiguous. Trimming shortened V by 3 bases and J by 0 bases, and 9 bases separated the two germline ends. Germline V CDR1 and CDR2: LNHDA, SQIVND (reference sequence). The CDR3 sequence is 15 residues long. The CDR3 region is CASSIPRVSGNTIYF. CDR3 nucleotide sequence: TGTGCCAGTAGTATCCCGAGGGTCTCTGGAAACACCATATATTTT.

J is TRBJ1-6 and V is TRBV18; 8 bases fit TRBD1. Germline V gives CDR1 KGHSH, CDR2 LQKENI. The length of the CDR3 is 13 residues. Trimming took 3 bases from V and 14 from J; bases not matched to a gene: 6. The CDR3, as DNA: TGTGCCAGCTCACCCGGGACAGGTCAGGCCCTCCACTTT. It translates to CASSPGTGQALHF.

This clone was detected only once. The genes are TRBV30 and TRBJ1-3, with a weak D call TRBD1 (6 bases). The CDR3 is 14 amino acids. Germline V gives CDR1 GTSNPN, CDR2 SVGIG (reference sequence). V was shortened by 5 bases and J by 4 bases, with 15 bases between the two germline ends. CDR3 coding DNA: TGTGCCTGGCAGACCCAGGGGAGAGGAAACACCATATATTTT. Amino acids: CAWQTQGRGNTIYF.

The gene calls are TRBV5-4 and TRBJ1-6; 10 bases fit TRBD1. This CDR3 has 14 amino acids. Losses at the gene ends were 3 bases for V and 9 bases for J; bases not matched to a gene: 3. Germline CDR1 SGHNT, CDR2 YYREEE (reference sequence). CDR3 sequence reads: CASSWGQGTSPLHF. The DNA for the CDR3 is TGTGCCAGCAGCTGGGGACAGGGGACTTCACCCCTCCACTTT.

The gene calls are TRBV10-3 and TRBJ2-3; 8 bases align to TRBD1. The CDR3 is 21 residues long. CDR1 is ENHRY, CDR2 SYGVKD, per germline. Unmatched junction bases numbered 22, after V lost 0 bases and J lost 5 bases. The CDR3 protein is CAISESKGCNRTGYRGDTQYF. The DNA for the CDR3 is TGTGCCATCAGTGAGTCGAAAGGCTGTAATCGGACAGGGTACCGTGGAGATACGCAGTATTTT.

V is TRBV5-1 and J is TRBJ1-2; the match to TRBD1 covers 9 bases. Looked up from germline, CDR1 is SGHRS and CDR2 is YFSETQ. V gave up 4 bases and J gave up 4 bases; unmatched junction bases: 20. This CDR3 comprises 19 residues. DNA of the CDR3: TGCGCCAGCAGCGGTCCGGGACAGGGCCCACTCAGCCCACGCTATGGCTACACCTTC. It yields the protein CASSGPGQGPLSPRYGYTF.

The rearrangement joins TRBV20-1 to TRBJ1-1; a weak D match, TRBD1 (5 bases). Germline lookup yields CDR1 DFQATT and CDR2 SNEGSKA (reference sequence). CDR3 size: 14 residues. V lost 3 bases, J lost 0 bases, and 11 bases lay in between. DNA for the CDR3: TGCAGTGCTAGTCCGGGGGGGGTGAACACTGAAGCTTTCTTT. The encoded protein is CSASPGGVNTEAFF.

The genes are TRBV2 and TRBJ1-3, with TRBD1 matching 7 bases. Trimming removed 5 bases from V and 2 bases from J; junction bases left unmatched: 9. The CDR3 totals 16 residues. Per germline, CDR1 SNHLY and CDR2 FYNNEI. The CDR3 region is CASSPLQGRTGNTIYF. The CDR3 DNA reads as TGTGCCAGCAGTCCATTACAGGGGCGCACTGGAAACACCATATATTTT.

The rearrangement uses TRBV18 and TRBJ1-4, with TRBD1 identical over 9 bases. This CDR3 is 16 amino acids long. In germline, CDR1 is KGHSH, CDR2 LQKENI. Trimming took 6 bases from V and 6 from J; bases not matched to a gene: 11. The CDR3: CASSLSQGQGHEKLFF. As DNA, the CDR3 is TGTGCCAGCTCCCTATCCCAGGGACAGGGCCATGAAAAACTGTTTTTT.

The chain links TRBV30 to TRBJ1-2, with a possible D match to TRBD1 (6 bases). Germline CDR1 GTSNPN, CDR2 SVGIG (reference sequence). The CDR3 totals 14 residues. V was trimmed by 3 bases and J by 4 bases, leaving 15 bases between them. CDR3 in DNA: TGTGCCTGGAGCCGCGACAGGTTTGGCTATGGCTACACCTTC. Its protein is CAWSRDRFGYGYTF. The entire variable domain, with the rest obtained from reference TRBV30 and TRBJ1-2, is as follows: SQTIHQWPATLVQPVGSPLSLECTVEGTSNPNLYWYRQAAGRGLQLLFYSVGIGQISSEVPQNLSASRPQDRQFILSSKKLLLSDSGFYLCAWSRDRFGYGYTFGSGTRLTVV.

This clone appeared a single time. The rearrangement links TRBV2 to TRBJ2-7; possible D gene TRBD2, 6 bases. Germline V gene data show CDR1 as SNHLY and CDR2 as FYNNEI. The CDR3 is made up of 17 amino acids. V was pared by 2 bases and J by 0 bases, with 17 bases between. In DNA form, the CDR3 reads TGTGCCAGCAGTGAATCTCGGGCGGGGCTTAGCTCCTACGAGCAGTACTTC. Translation gives CASSESRAGLSSYEQYF.

V is TRBV5-5 and J is TRBJ1-5; TRBD1 matches at 9 bases. The CDR3 is made up of 15 amino acids. Germline CDR1 reads SGHKS; CDR2 reads YYEKEE (reference sequence). V was clipped by 7 bases and J by 4 bases; unmatched bases: 9. CDR3 in amino acids: CASGTTGGRNQPQHF. As DNA, the CDR3 is TGTGCCAGCGGTACGACAGGGGGACGGAATCAGCCCCAGCATTTT. Based on the CDR3 plus reference TRBV5-5 and TRBJ1-5, the full variable domain is DAGVTQSPTHLIKTRGQQVTLRCSPISGHKSVSWYQQVLGQGPQFIFQYYEKEERGRGNFPDRFSARQFPNYSSELNVNALLLGDSALYLCASGTTGGRNQPQHFGDGTRLSIL.

This chain joins TRBV11-2 and TRBJ1-6; D gene ambiguous. Germline CDR1 reads SGHAT; CDR2 reads FQNNGV. This CDR3 contains 13 residues. With 2 bases removed from V and 8 bases from J, the gap between germline ends came to 7 bases. The CDR3 sequence is CASSLLQYSPLHF. As DNA, the CDR3 is TGTGCCAGCAGCTTACTCCAGTATTCACCCCTCCACTTT.

The V call is TRBV5-1, the J call TRBJ2-1, with TRBD2 identical over 12 bases. The CDR3 has 16 amino acids. The germline V gene encodes CDR1 SGHRS and CDR2 YFSETQ. The J segment lost 7 bases and the V segment lost 4 bases, leaving 9 bases of the junction unmatched. The chain's CDR3 is CASSVTSGGIENEQFF. In nucleotides, the CDR3 is TGCGCCAGCAGCGTCACTAGCGGGGGGATTGAGAATGAGCAGTTCTTC.

V and J are TRBV11-2 and TRBJ1-2, with D maybe TRBD1 (6 bases). The CDR3 consists of 13 residues. V was pared by 5 bases and J by 8 bases, with 15 bases between. Germline-derived CDR1 and CDR2 are SGHAT and FQNNGV. The CDR3: CASSIRARGGYTF. The CDR3 DNA reads TGTGCCAGCAGCATCCGGGCGAGGGGGGGCTACACCTTC.

The rearrangement links TRBV11-3 to TRBJ1-1; tentative D call: TRBD1 (6 bases). The CDR3 has 13 amino acids. The V end was cut by 8 bases, the J end by 1 base, with 11 bases between. CDR1 is SGHNT and CDR2 is YENEEA in the germline V gene. CDR3 amino acids: CASGAGENTEAFF. CDR3 in DNA: TGTGCCAGCGGAGCAGGGGAGAACACTGAAGCTTTCTTT.

This chain joins TRBV6-5 and TRBJ1-6; perhaps TRBD1 as D (5 bases). The CDR3 covers 15 residues. The V end lost 0 bases, the J end lost 7 bases, and 10 bases lay between the germline ends. Looked up from germline, CDR1 is MNHEY and CDR2 is SVGAGI. The CDR3: CASSYSGQSNSPLHF. The CDR3 DNA reads TGTGCCAGCAGTTACTCGGGGCAGAGCAATTCACCCCTCCACTTT.